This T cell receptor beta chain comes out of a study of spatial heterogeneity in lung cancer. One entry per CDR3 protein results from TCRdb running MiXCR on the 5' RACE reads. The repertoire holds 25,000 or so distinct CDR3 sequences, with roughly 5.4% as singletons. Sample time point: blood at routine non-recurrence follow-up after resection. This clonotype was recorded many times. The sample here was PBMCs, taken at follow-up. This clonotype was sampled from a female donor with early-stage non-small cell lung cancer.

The CDR3 coding sequence is TGCGCCAGTACAGGGGGCATTAATGAAAAACTGTTTTTT. It encodes CASTGGINEKLFF. This chain uses TRBV4-3 with TRBJ1-4; TRBD1 agrees at 9 bases. Germline V gene lookup returns CDR1 LGHNA and CDR2 YSLEER. The CDR3 consists of 13 residues. The junction had 3 bases not matched to a gene; V was cut back by 9 bases and J by 4 bases.